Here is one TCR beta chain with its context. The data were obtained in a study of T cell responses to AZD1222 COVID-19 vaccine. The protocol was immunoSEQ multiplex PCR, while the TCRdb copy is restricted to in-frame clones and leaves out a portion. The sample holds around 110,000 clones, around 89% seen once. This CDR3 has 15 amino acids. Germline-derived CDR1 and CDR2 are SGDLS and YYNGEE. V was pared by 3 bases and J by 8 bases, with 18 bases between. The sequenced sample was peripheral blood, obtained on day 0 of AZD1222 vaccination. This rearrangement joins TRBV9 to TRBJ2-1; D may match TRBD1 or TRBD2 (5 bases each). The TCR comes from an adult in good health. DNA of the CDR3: TGTGCCAGCAGCGCCCGGGACCCGACTGAGGATGAGCAGTTCTTC. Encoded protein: CASSARDPTEDEQFF. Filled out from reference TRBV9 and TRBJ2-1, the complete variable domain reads DSGVTQTPKHLITATGQRVTLRCSPRSGDLSVYWYQQSLDQGLQFLIQYYNGEERAKGNILERFSAQQFPDLHSELNLSSLELGDSALYFCASSARDPTEDEQFFGPGTRLTVL.